These 6 T cell receptor beta chains were sequenced from one sample in a study of regulatory T cells in long-lasting Graves disease (dated by TCRdb to the early 2020s). What this sample's time point label stands for: newly diagnosed GD, antithyroid drugs for less than 3 months. For both TCR sequencing and RNA sequencing, RNA was extracted from PBMCs in TRIzol. Libraries were built with multiplex PCR. Sequencer: Illumina HiSeq 4000. iRepertoire HTBI primers and Arm-PCR amplification of CDR3 regions were used to construct TCR beta libraries. TCRdb cleaned the public reads at Q25 with fastp, built clones with MiXCR and kept in-frame beta chains. Each entry is one CDR3 protein sequence, shown with its most common DNA and genes. Across this sample there are roughly 560,000 distinct CDR3 sequences, with 15% to 20% seen only once. The ten biggest clones cover roughly 25% of the sample. A further study also used this sample, focusing on T cells in Graves' hyperthyroidism and ophthalmopathy.

Sequenced material: peripheral blood mononuclear cells (PBMCs), taken at new diagnosis, from a patient treated with antithyroid drugs. Receptors were obtained from a woman aged 40-60 years with Graves disease. Donor details come from another sample of the same person, matched by shared clones.

The rearrangement links TRBV19 to TRBJ1-1, with no clear D. The CDR3 extends over 13 amino acids. CDR1 is LNHDA and CDR2 is SQIVND in the germline V gene (reference sequence). Trimming left V 3 bases short and J 7 bases short, with 12 bases between. CDR3 sequence reads: CASSIQGSNEAFF. Written as DNA, the CDR3 is TGTGCCAGTAGTATCCAAGGTTCCAATGAAGCTTTCTTT.

There are a few counts of this clonotype. The chain is built from TRBV6-2 or TRBV6-3 and TRBJ2-7; D is uncertain. This CDR3 has 13 residues. Germline V gene data show CDR1 as MNHEY and CDR2 as SVGEGT. With 10 bases removed from V and 1 base from J, the gap between germline ends came to 14 bases. For the CDR3, the DNA is TGTGCCACCTCCCAAGGGTTTTCCTACGAGCAGTACTTC. This encodes CATSQGFSYEQYF.

This rearrangement joins TRBV6-2 or TRBV6-3 to TRBJ2-2, with D possibly matching TRBD2 (7 bases). Trimming took off 8 bases at V and 3 bases at J, with 13 bases between the two ends. The germline CDR1 and CDR2 sequences are MNHEY and SVGEGT. This CDR3 comprises 14 residues. CDR3 sequence (DNA): TGTGCCAGCGATAAGGGGGGGGACACCGGGGAGCTGTTTTTT. Translating it yields CASDKGGDTGELFF.

The chain joins TRBV9 to TRBJ2-1; 9 bases fit TRBD2. CDR3 size: 14 residues. V shed 3 bases, J shed 7 bases, and the junction held 5 bases outside the gene matches. The germline gives CDR1 SGDLS, CDR2 YYNGEE. CDR3: CASSAGGGANEQFF. The CDR3 DNA follows: TGTGCCAGCAGCGCCGGCGGGGGGGCGAATGAGCAGTTCTTC.

This clonotype occurred many times. CDR3 in DNA: TGTGCCAGCAGCTTGATCCCTGAAGCTTTCTTT. This gives the protein CASSLIPEAFF. This sequence joins TRBV7-9 and TRBJ1-1, with D hard to call. Deletions cut 3 bases from V and 6 bases from J, with 5 bases between. The CDR3 loop spans 11 amino acids. In germline, CDR1 is SEHNR, CDR2 FQNEAQ (reference sequence). Full variable domain (rest looked up from reference TRBV7-9 and TRBJ1-1): DTGVSQNPRHKITKRGQNVTFRCDPISEHNRLYWYRQTLGQGPEFLTYFQNEAQLEKSRLLSDRFSAERPKGSFSTLEIQRTEQGDSAMYLCASSLIPEAFFGQGTRLTVV.

This clonotype came up many times. The CDR3: CASSLDAWGRGEKLFF. The CDR3 coding sequence is TGTGCCAGCAGCTTAGATGCGTGGGGGCGGGGTGAAAAACTGTTTTTT. The chain carries TRBV11-2 and TRBJ1-4, with D tentatively TRBD1 (6 bases). This CDR3 region has 16 residues. The germline gives CDR1 SGHAT, CDR2 FQNNGV. Trimming removed 0 bases from V and 7 bases from J, with 15 bases in between.